This TCR beta chain derives from a study of identical twins. The study's findings and limits: Alpha sequences that were out-of-frame and twin-shared showed an excess of low generation probability.

From germline, CDR1 is SGHRS and CDR2 YFSETQ. The CDR3 contains 16 residues. V shed 5 bases and J 0 bases; nucleotides not matched to a gene: 7. This clonotype was observed many times. Antigen: not known. In TCRdb, the 5' RACE reads were re-called with MiXCR into one record per CDR3 protein. The profile shows some 710,000 distinct CDR3 sequences, 5.5% to 7.5% of them singletons. This sequence originates from a man younger than 35 in good health. The material sequenced was naive T cells sorted from blood. V is TRBV5-1 and J is TRBJ2-1; TRBD2 aligns across 8 bases. The CDR3 bases are TGCGCCAGCAGAAGTAGCGGGATTAGCTCCTACAATGAGCAGTTCTTC. It translates to CASRSSGISSYNEQFF.